Listed below are T cell receptor beta chains from one sample, sequenced in a study of blood T cell repertoires in COVID-19. Data came from immunoSEQ multiplex PCR; TCRdb stores just in-frame clones and leaves some out. Among 97,000 or so clones, almost 80% were seen once, and the ten largest hold 9.8%. Sequenced input: peripheral blood. These receptors all stem from a man aged 60 to 75 with active or convalescent COVID-19. CDR3s include the opening cysteine and the closing phenylalanine or tryptophan. D genes are given only for firm matches. The size entry is marked missing in some rows and otherwise reads once, few, many or a size class.

d_gene	v_gene	j_gene	abundance	CDR3nt	CDR3aa
.	TRBV6-6	TRBJ2-1	.	TGTGCCAGCAGTTACTCGGGGGGAGCCCCCTACAATGAGCAGTTCTTC	CASSYSGGAPYNEQFF
.	TRBV28	TRBJ2-1	.	TGTGCCAGCAGTCCAAGTCGGGACTCCCTCTACAATGAGCAGTTCTTC	CASSPSRDSLYNEQFF
.	TRBV28	TRBJ1-3	.	TGTGCCAGCAAACAGGCTGGAAACACCATATATTTT	CASKQAGNTIYF
.	TRBV4-3	TRBJ2-1	.	TGCGCCAGCAGCCAAGATCCTCAGGGGGGAAGGGGCTACAATGAGCAGTTCTTC	CASSQDPQGGRGYNEQFF
TRBD2	TRBV6-5	TRBJ2-1	.	TGTGCCAGCAAGATAGCGGGAGGGGGACACAATGAGCAGTTCTTC	CASKIAGGGHNEQFF
TRBD2	TRBV27	TRBJ2-3	.	TGTGCCAGCAGTTGGACTAGAAGCACAGATACGCAGTATTTT	CASSWTRSTDTQYF
.	TRBV27	TRBJ1-2	.	TGTGCCAGCAGTTTCCGACAGGCCTCTGGGGGCTACACCTTC	CASSFRQASGGYTF
.	TRBV28	TRBJ2-7	.	TGTGCCAGCAGTACGTGGTATGCGGGATTGGCCTACGAGCAGTACTTC	CASSTWYAGLAYEQYF
TRBD2	TRBV5-1	TRBJ2-1	.	TGCGCCAGCAGCTTATCCCAGGGAGGGTACAATGAGCAGTTCTTC	CASSLSQGGYNEQFF
.	TRBV5-4	TRBJ2-3	once	TGTGCCAGCAGCTCCGGACATCAACCTAGCACAGATACGCAGTATTTT	CASSSGHQPSTDTQYF
.	TRBV19	TRBJ1-3	.	TGTGCCAGTAGTATGACAGGCTCTGGAAACACCATATATTTT	CASSMTGSGNTIYF
.	TRBV4-1	TRBJ2-1	.	TGCGCCAGCAGCCAAGGGGGAGCTCGGGCCTACAATGAGCAGTTCTTC	CASSQGGARAYNEQFF
TRBD1	TRBV19	TRBJ1-2	few	TGTGCCAGTAGCCTAGGGGCAGGGGGCTATGGCTACACCTTC	CASSLGAGGYGYTF
.	TRBV6-5	TRBJ2-7	.	TGTGCCAGCAGCGACTCGACGATGGCCTCCTACGAGCAGTACTTC	CASSDSTMASYEQYF
TRBD2	TRBV5-1	TRBJ2-3	.	TGCGCCAGCAGCTTAGTGGGAGGGCCAGGAGATACGCAGTATTTT	CASSLVGGPGDTQYF
.	TRBV7-9	TRBJ1-4	.	TGTGCCAGCAGCTTAGCGGCGGGGACTAGAGAAAAACTGTTTTTT	CASSLAAGTREKLFF
TRBD2	TRBV14	TRBJ2-7	.	TGTGCCAGCAGCCAAGCGACTAGCGGAAACTACGAGCAGTACTTC	CASSQATSGNYEQYF
.	TRBV2	TRBJ1-4	.	TGTGCCAGCAGGAAGGGAGGCGGGAATGAAAAACTGTTTTTT	CASRKGGGNEKLFF
TRBD1	TRBV2	TRBJ2-4	.	TGTGCCAGCAGACCAGACAGGGGAAAAAACATTCAGTACTTC	CASRPDRGKNIQYF
.	TRBV25-1	TRBJ2-1	.	TGTGCCAGCAGTTGGGGCCAAACTTACAATGAGCAGTTCTTC	CASSWGQTYNEQFF
.	TRBV5-5	TRBJ2-2	.	TGTGCCAGCAGCCCACAGGGGGCTAGCGGGACCGGGGAGCTGTTTTTT	CASSPQGASGTGELFF
.	TRBV11-2	TRBJ1-6	.	TGTGCCAGCAGCTTAGATCGGGATAATTCACCCCTCCACTTT	CASSLDRDNSPLHF
TRBD2	TRBV11-2	TRBJ2-1	.	TGTGCCAGCAGGAGGGGACTAGCTGAGGAGCAGTTCTTC	CASRRGLAEEQFF
.	TRBV5-1	TRBJ1-6	few	TGCGCCAGCAGCCCAGATATAATCAGGGGCGGTCATAATTCACCCCTCCACTTT	CASSPDIIRGGHNSPLHF
.	TRBV7-8	TRBJ2-2	.	TGTGCCAGCAGCTTTTCTAACACCGGGGAGCTGTTTTTT	CASSFSNTGELFF
.	TRBV2	TRBJ1-1	.	TGTGCCAGCAGTGAAGCGCGGGGGCGCCCCTGGACTGAAGCTTTCTTT	CASSEARGRPWTEAFF
TRBD2	TRBV27	TRBJ2-5	.	TGTGCCAGCAGTTTATCTCGACTAGCGGGAGGGTACCAGTACTTC	CASSLSRLAGGYQYF
.	TRBV5-1	TRBJ2-2	.	TGCGCCAGCAGCTTGGTCGTCGACACCGGGGAGCTGTTTTTT	CASSLVVDTGELFF
.	TRBV25-1	TRBJ1-5	.	TGTGCCAGCAGTGGGGAGGGAAATCAGCCCCAGCATTTT	CASSGEGNQPQHF
.	TRBV7-9	TRBJ2-5	.	TGTGCCAGCAGCTTATACACGGGAACACAAGAGACCCAGTACTTC	CASSLYTGTQETQYF
.	TRBV7-2	TRBJ1-2	.	TGTGCCAGCAGCGAAGACACCTATGGCTACACCTTC	CASSEDTYGYTF
TRBD1	TRBV5-1	TRBJ2-7	.	TGCGCCAGCAGCTGGGGACAGCAAACCTACGAGCAGTACTTC	CASSWGQQTYEQYF
TRBD1	TRBV6-2/TRBV6-3	TRBJ1-3	.	TGTGCCAGCAGTAATGGACAGGGGAGATTGACTGGAAACACCATATATTTT	CASSNGQGRLTGNTIYF
.	TRBV29-1	TRBJ1-1	.	TGCAGCGTTGAGGAGCGTTATAGGAACACTGAAGCTTTCTTT	CSVEERYRNTEAFF
.	TRBV12-5	TRBJ2-5	.	TGTGCTAGTGGTTTCCAGGGACAAGAGACCCAGTACTTC	CASGFQGQETQYF
TRBD2	TRBV28	TRBJ2-3	.	TGTGCCAGCAAGGGTAGAGGGAGGGCGACAGATACGCAGTATTTT	CASKGRGRATDTQYF
TRBD2	TRBV6-5	TRBJ2-1	.	TGTGCCAGCAGTTACACTAGCGGGAGGACCAATGAGCAGTTCTTC	CASSYTSGRTNEQFF
TRBD1	TRBV6-5	TRBJ2-6	.	TGTGCCAGCAGCCCAGGGGGCTCTGGGGCCAACGTCCTGACTTTC	CASSPGGSGANVLTF
TRBD1	TRBV2	TRBJ1-5	few	TGTGCCAGCTTAGGACAGGCCGGGCCCCAGCATTTT	CASLGQAGPQHF
.	TRBV7-2	TRBJ2-2	.	TGTGCCAGCAGCTCCCCCCTAGAGACCACCTTCAGGGAGCTGTTTTTT	CASSSPLETTFRELFF
.	TRBV7-8	TRBJ1-2	.	TGTGCCAGCAGCCACTCGGGGGGGGAGGCCTATGGCTACACCTTC	CASSHSGGEAYGYTF
.	TRBV7-2	TRBJ2-6	.	TGTGCCAGCAGCTTAAGGGTAGCGGGGGCCAACGTCCTGACTTTC	CASSLRVAGANVLTF
.	TRBV5-1	TRBJ2-4	.	TGCGCCAGCAGCCCTACCTGGGCCGCCTCAGCCAAAAACATTCAGTACTTC	CASSPTWAASAKNIQYF
.	TRBV18	TRBJ2-1	.	TGTGCCAGCTCCCCTGACAGTTGGAGCTCCTACAATGAGCAGTTCTTC	CASSPDSWSSYNEQFF
TRBD2	TRBV9	TRBJ2-7	.	TGTGCCAGCAGCCCCCGACTAGCGGGAGCCCACGAGCAGTACTTC	CASSPRLAGAHEQYF
TRBD1	TRBV7-9	TRBJ1-2	.	TGTGCCAGCAGCTTAGACCTTGACAGGGCCGCTAACTATGGCTACACCTTC	CASSLDLDRAANYGYTF
TRBD1	TRBV11-2	TRBJ1-1	.	TGTGCCAGCAGCCCTGGGCGCGGACAGGGGGACACTGAAGCTTTCTTT	CASSPGRGQGDTEAFF
TRBD2	TRBV11-3	TRBJ2-3	.	TGTGCCAGCAGCTCACTAGCGGGAGGGCCTCCAGATACGCAGTATTTT	CASSSLAGGPPDTQYF
.	TRBV3-1/TRBV3-2	TRBJ2-7	.	TGTGCCAGCAGCCAAGCTGGGCGGACACCCTACGAGCAGTACTTC	CASSQAGRTPYEQYF
.	TRBV5-1	TRBJ2-3	.	TGCGCCAGCAGCTCGGGGACTAGCACAGATACGCAGTATTTT	CASSSGTSTDTQYF
.	TRBV18	TRBJ2-3	once	TGTGCCAGCTCACCATTCCCTGGCACAGATACGCAGTATTTT	CASSPFPGTDTQYF
TRBD1	TRBV11-2	TRBJ1-1	.	TGTGCCAGCAGCACCCGACGACAGGGTGGGACTGAAGCTTTCTTT	CASSTRRQGGTEAFF
TRBD1	TRBV4-1	TRBJ1-6	.	TGCGCCAGCAGCCAGGGACAGGGACCCTATAATTCACCCCTCCACTTT	CASSQGQGPYNSPLHF
TRBD1	TRBV30	TRBJ1-6	.	TGTGCCTGGACCAGGGGGACTCGGTATAATTCACCCCTCCACTTT	CAWTRGTRYNSPLHF
TRBD1	TRBV7-2	TRBJ2-3	once	TGTGCCAGCAGCCCCCGGACAGGGGGACCAGATACGCAGTATTTT	CASSPRTGGPDTQYF
TRBD1	TRBV5-4	TRBJ1-6	.	TGTGCCAGCAGCTTACAGGGGGACAATTCACCCCTCCACTTT	CASSLQGDNSPLHF
.	TRBV25-1	TRBJ2-7	.	TGTGCCACCCCCCCCTTCCAGCGGGACAGGTCCTACGAGCAGTACTTC	CATPPFQRDRSYEQYF
TRBD2	TRBV28	TRBJ2-7	once	TGTGCCAGCAGTGGCCCTAGCGGGTTGACCTACGAGCAGTACTTC	CASSGPSGLTYEQYF